What follows is one T cell receptor (beta chain) and its context. Its antigen is currently unknown. This record comes from a study of T cell responses to AZD1222 COVID-19 vaccine. Assay used: immunoSEQ multiplex PCR; TCRdb lists only in-frame clones, some missing. Of approximately 180,000 clones in the sample, around 90% are singletons; the top ten hold more than 7%. CDR1 is DFQATT and CDR2 is SNEGSKA in the germline V gene (reference sequence). V lost 4 bases and J 4 bases, leaving 4 bases between the germline ends. The CDR3 has 10 amino acids. Study-wide points: White British donors predominated, females outnumbered males, and clonal diversity was possibly underestimated. Within unmutated variant regions lay the reported targets of nearly half of spike-specific TCRs.

The clonotype was recovered from an adult in good health. The sample consisted of peripheral blood, taken on day 0 of AZD1222 vaccination. The chain has TRBV20-1 and TRBJ2-5; D is unresolved. The CDR3 reads CSAIGETQYF. In DNA, the CDR3 is TGCAGTGCTATTGGAGAGACCCAGTACTTC.